This is a list of T cell receptor beta chains from one sample in a study of blood T cell repertoires in COVID-19. Generated by immunoSEQ multiplex PCR, the TCRdb table keeps only in-frame clones and is missing some. The sample includes some 130,000 clones, 84% of them seen just once. What was sequenced was PBMCs or T cells enriched from blood (not recorded which). The receptors derive from a man between 35 and 55 years old with acute COVID-19. The CDR3 runs from the conserved cysteine through the conserved F or W. Fields, in order: V gene, J gene, CDR3 protein.

v_call: TRBV19
j_call: TRBJ1-5
cdr3_aa: CASSILTFEYSNQPQHF

v_call: TRBV29-1
j_call: TRBJ1-2
cdr3_aa: CSVELGAGGYTF

v_call: TRBV6-1
j_call: TRBJ2-3
cdr3_aa: CASSEGTVERGTDTQYF

v_call: TRBV28
j_call: TRBJ2-7
cdr3_aa: CATQGKRGGSYEQYF

v_call: TRBV11-2
j_call: TRBJ2-6
cdr3_aa: CASSPRDSRSGANVLTF

v_call: TRBV21-1
j_call: TRBJ2-5
cdr3_aa: CASNLGLHSQETQYF

v_call: TRBV14
j_call: TRBJ2-5
cdr3_aa: CASSLRWSETQYF

v_call: TRBV9
j_call: TRBJ1-1
cdr3_aa: CASSLGGGEAEAFF

v_call: TRBV6-2/TRBV6-3
j_call: TRBJ2-3
cdr3_aa: CASSGLGAVLGTQYF

v_call: TRBV9
j_call: TRBJ1-4
cdr3_aa: CASSVAQTNEKLFF

v_call: TRBV10-2
j_call: TRBJ2-7
cdr3_aa: CASSEAGRDGSEQYF

v_call: TRBV29-1
j_call: TRBJ2-7
cdr3_aa: CSVSGATYEQYF

v_call: TRBV4-3
j_call: TRBJ2-7
cdr3_aa: CASSQSSGRARDEQYF

v_call: TRBV10-3
j_call: TRBJ2-2
cdr3_aa: CATSVAGELFF

v_call: TRBV7-8
j_call: TRBJ2-1
cdr3_aa: CASSSTRTSGGPRDEQFF

v_call: TRBV13
j_call: TRBJ1-1
cdr3_aa: CASSHSGATEAFF

v_call: TRBV15
j_call: TRBJ2-3
cdr3_aa: CATSRDLSDTQYF

v_call: TRBV30
j_call: TRBJ2-5
cdr3_aa: CAWTWTGGGETQYF

v_call: TRBV10-2
j_call: TRBJ2-3
cdr3_aa: CASREVGDYTDTQYF

v_call: TRBV9
j_call: TRBJ2-7
cdr3_aa: CASSVGLADSYEQYF

v_call: TRBV5-1
j_call: TRBJ2-3
cdr3_aa: CASSLMGFGGTQYF

v_call: TRBV5-1
j_call: TRBJ2-7
cdr3_aa: CASSGGLAGEVYEQYF

v_call: TRBV7-9
j_call: TRBJ2-7
cdr3_aa: CASSLGRQGAREQYF

v_call: TRBV25-1
j_call: TRBJ1-6
cdr3_aa: CASSELGGSPLHF

v_call: TRBV7-6
j_call: TRBJ1-5
cdr3_aa: CASSLEGDINQPQHF

v_call: TRBV9
j_call: TRBJ1-1
cdr3_aa: CASSERVSAEAFF

v_call: TRBV30
j_call: TRBJ1-6
cdr3_aa: CAWTHSGAYGSPLHF

v_call: TRBV27
j_call: TRBJ1-2
cdr3_aa: CASRETGANYGYTF

v_call: TRBV14
j_call: TRBJ2-2
cdr3_aa: CASSQFAGMNTGELFF

v_call: TRBV7-2
j_call: TRBJ1-6
cdr3_aa: CASSSTGFNNSPLHF

v_call: TRBV30
j_call: TRBJ1-6
cdr3_aa: CAWGDRGRSPLHF

v_call: TRBV29-1
j_call: TRBJ2-1
cdr3_aa: CSVEGGPGLAGGLSYNEQFF

v_call: TRBV5-6
j_call: TRBJ1-6
cdr3_aa: CASSPTRRGTLHF

v_call: TRBV28
j_call: TRBJ2-7
cdr3_aa: CASSPPTYEQYF

v_call: TRBV2
j_call: TRBJ1-2
cdr3_aa: CASRADNYGYTF

v_call: TRBV7-8
j_call: TRBJ1-1
cdr3_aa: CASSLNVGGAAEAFF

v_call: TRBV3-1/TRBV3-2
j_call: TRBJ2-2
cdr3_aa: CASSQVRGTGELFF

v_call: TRBV11-2
j_call: TRBJ2-7
cdr3_aa: CASSRFGTSSYEQYF

v_call: TRBV4-1
j_call: TRBJ1-6
cdr3_aa: CAAGGTASPLHF

v_call: TRBV27
j_call: TRBJ2-3
cdr3_aa: CASSFLTGAGTDTQYF

v_call: TRBV15
j_call: TRBJ1-4
cdr3_aa: CATSRDVRLNNEKLFF

v_call: TRBV19
j_call: TRBJ2-4
cdr3_aa: CASSIYSGGEENIQYF

v_call: TRBV11-2
j_call: TRBJ2-7
cdr3_aa: CASSPYPRSYEQYF